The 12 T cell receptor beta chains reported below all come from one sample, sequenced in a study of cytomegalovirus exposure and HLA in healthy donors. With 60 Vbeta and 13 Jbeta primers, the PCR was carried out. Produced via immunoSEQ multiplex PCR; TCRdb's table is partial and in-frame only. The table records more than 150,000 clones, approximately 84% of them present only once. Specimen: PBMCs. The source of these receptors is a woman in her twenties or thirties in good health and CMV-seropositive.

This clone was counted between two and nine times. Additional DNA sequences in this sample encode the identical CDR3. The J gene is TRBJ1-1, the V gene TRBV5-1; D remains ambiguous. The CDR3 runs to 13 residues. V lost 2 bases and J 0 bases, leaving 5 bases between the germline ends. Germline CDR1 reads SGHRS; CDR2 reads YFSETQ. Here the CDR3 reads CASSLLLNTEAFF. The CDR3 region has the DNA TGCGCCAGCAGCTTATTATTGAACACTGAAGCTTTCTTT.

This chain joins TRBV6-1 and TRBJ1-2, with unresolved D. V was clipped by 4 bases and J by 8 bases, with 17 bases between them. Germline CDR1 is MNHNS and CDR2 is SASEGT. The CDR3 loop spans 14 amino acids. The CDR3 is CASSAASRGNGYTF. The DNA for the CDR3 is TGTGCCAGCAGTGCAGCGTCCCGAGGAAACGGCTACACCTTC.

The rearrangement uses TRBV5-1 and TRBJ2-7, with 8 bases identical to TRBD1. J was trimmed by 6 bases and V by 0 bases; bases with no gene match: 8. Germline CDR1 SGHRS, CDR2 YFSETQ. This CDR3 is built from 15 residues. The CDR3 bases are TGCGCCAGCAGCTTGGCCTTCGGACAGGGCGGCGAGCAGTACTTC. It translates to CASSLAFGQGGEQYF.

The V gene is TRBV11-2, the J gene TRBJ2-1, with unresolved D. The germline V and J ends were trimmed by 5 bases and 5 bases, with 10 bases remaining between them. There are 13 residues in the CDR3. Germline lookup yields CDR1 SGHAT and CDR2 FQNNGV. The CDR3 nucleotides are TGTGCCAGCAGCCCGCAGGCGAACAATGAGCAGTTCTTC. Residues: CASSPQANNEQFF.

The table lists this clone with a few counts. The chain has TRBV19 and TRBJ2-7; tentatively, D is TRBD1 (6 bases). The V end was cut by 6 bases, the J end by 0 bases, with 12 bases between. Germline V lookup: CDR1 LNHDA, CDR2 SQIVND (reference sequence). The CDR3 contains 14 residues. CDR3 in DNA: TGTGCCAGTAGCTGGACAGATAGCTCCTACGAGCAGTACTTC. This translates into CASSWTDSSYEQYF.

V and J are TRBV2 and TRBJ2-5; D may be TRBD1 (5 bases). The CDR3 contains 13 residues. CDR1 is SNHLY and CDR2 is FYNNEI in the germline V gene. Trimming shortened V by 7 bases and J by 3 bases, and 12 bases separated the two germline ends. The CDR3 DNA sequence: TGTGCCAGCACCGGCAGGGTGGAAGAGACCCAGTACTTC. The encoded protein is CASTGRVEETQYF.

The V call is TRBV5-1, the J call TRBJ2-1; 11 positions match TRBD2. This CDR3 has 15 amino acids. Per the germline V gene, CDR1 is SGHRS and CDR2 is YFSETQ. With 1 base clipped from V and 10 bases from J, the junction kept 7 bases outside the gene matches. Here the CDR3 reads CASSLSGSGGVEQFF. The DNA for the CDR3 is TGCGCCAGCAGCTTGTCCGGTAGCGGGGGGGTGGAGCAGTTCTTC.

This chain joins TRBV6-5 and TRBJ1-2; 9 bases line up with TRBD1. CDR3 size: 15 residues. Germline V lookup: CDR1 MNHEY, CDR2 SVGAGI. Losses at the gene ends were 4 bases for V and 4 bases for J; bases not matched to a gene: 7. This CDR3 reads CASSFGQGISYGYTF. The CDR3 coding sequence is TGTGCCAGCAGTTTCGGACAGGGGATAAGCTATGGCTACACCTTC.

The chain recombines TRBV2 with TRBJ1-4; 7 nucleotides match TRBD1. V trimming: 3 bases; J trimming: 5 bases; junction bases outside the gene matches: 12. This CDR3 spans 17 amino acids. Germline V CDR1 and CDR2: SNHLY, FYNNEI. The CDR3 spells CASSDEQGQPLNEKLFF. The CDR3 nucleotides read TGTGCCAGCAGTGACGAGCAGGGACAGCCGTTAAATGAAAAACTGTTTTTT. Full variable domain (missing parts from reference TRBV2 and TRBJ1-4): EPEVTQTPSHQVTQMGQEVILRCVPISNHLYFYWYRQILGQKVEFLVSFYNNEISEKSEIFDDQFSVERPDGSNFTLKIRSTKLEDSAMYFCASSDEQGQPLNEKLFFGSGTQLSVL.

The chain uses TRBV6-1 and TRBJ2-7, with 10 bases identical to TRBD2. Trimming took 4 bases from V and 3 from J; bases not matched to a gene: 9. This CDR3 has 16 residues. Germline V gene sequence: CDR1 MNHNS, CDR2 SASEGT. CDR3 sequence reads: CASSGVLAGDNYEQYF. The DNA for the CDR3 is TGTGCCAGCAGTGGGGTGCTAGCGGGGGATAACTACGAGCAGTACTTC.

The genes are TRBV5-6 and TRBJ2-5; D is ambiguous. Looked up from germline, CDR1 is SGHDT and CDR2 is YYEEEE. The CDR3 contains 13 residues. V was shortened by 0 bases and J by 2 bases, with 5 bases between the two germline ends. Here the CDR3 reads CASSLDSQETQYF. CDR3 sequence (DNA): TGTGCCAGCAGCTTGGACAGTCAAGAGACCCAGTACTTC.

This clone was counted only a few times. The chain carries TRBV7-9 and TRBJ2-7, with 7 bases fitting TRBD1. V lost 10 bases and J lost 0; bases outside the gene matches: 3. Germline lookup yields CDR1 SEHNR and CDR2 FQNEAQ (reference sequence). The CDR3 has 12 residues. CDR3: CATRDSSYEQYF. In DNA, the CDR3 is TGTGCCACCCGGGACAGCTCCTACGAGCAGTACTTC.